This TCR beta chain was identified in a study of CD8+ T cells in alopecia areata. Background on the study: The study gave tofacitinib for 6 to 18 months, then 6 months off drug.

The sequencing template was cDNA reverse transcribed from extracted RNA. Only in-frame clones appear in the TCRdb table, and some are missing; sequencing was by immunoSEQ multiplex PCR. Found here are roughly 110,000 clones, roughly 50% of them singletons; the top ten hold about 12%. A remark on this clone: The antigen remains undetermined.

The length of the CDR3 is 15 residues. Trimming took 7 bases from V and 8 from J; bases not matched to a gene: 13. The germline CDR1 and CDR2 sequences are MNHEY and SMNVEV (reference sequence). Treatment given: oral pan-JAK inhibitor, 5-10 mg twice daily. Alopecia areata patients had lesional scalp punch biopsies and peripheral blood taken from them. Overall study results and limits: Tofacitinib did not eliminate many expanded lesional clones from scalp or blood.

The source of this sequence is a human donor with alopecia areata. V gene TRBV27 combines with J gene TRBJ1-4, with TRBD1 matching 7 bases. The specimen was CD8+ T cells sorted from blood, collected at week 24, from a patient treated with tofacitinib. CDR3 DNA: TGTGCCAGCAAGGGGGCGGGGGGAGGCCAAGAAAAACTGTTTTTT. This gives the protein CASKGAGGGQEKLFF.